The 10 T cell receptor beta chains listed next were all sequenced from one sample in a study of OX40 agonist ivuxolimab in advanced cancers. The library was obtained by the immunoSEQ multiplex PCR assay. The clones in this table, taken by TCRdb from immuneACCESS, are in-frame only. Not every clone is retained; where verified, under half of the shortfall comes from an unresolved V gene, and the cause of the rest is unknown. The sample has some 10,000 clones on record, 86% of them singletons. The ten largest account for roughly 30% of the sample. The sequencing here drew on CD4+ or CD8+ T cells sorted from blood, taken in a trial of the OX40 agonist ivuxolimab. The receptors stem from an adult with an advanced solid tumor such as melanoma, head and neck, liver or kidney cancer.

This clone was seen a handful of times. The chain couples TRBV9 to TRBJ2-2; D unclear. The CDR3 is made up of 13 amino acids. Trimming left V 0 bases short and J 4 bases short, with 4 bases between. The V gene's germline CDR1 is SGDLS and CDR2 YYNGEE. CDR3 DNA sequence: TGTGCCAGCAGCGTAGACTCCACCGGGGAGCTGTTTTTT. Translation gives CASSVDSTGELFF.

V and J are TRBV9 and TRBJ2-1, with 9 bases fitting TRBD2. CDR1 SGDLS and CDR2 YYNGEE come from the germline V gene. The CDR3 consists of 16 residues. The V segment lost 1 base and the J segment 4 bases; nucleotides outside the gene matches: 6. CDR3 protein: CASSVSLAGTYNEQFF. DNA of the CDR3: TGTGCCAGCAGCGTAAGTCTAGCGGGGACATACAATGAGCAGTTCTTC.

The chain combines TRBV5-1 with TRBJ2-1; 10 positions match TRBD2. V lost 5 bases to trimming and J lost 4 bases; unmatched junction nucleotides: 6. CDR1 SGHRS and CDR2 YFSETQ come from the germline V gene. The CDR3 sequence is 15 residues long. The DNA for the CDR3 is TGCGCCAGCAGATGGGGGACTAGCGATTACAATGAGCAGTTCTTC. The encoded protein is CASRWGTSDYNEQFF.

Points on this clone: An end of the junction differs from the germline gene, which may be a read error. The chain links TRBV27 to TRBJ2-2; 8 nucleotides match TRBD1. The length of the CDR3 is 14 residues. Germline lookup yields CDR1 MNHEY and CDR2 SMNVEV (reference sequence). CDR3 sequence reads: CASSLSGGPGELFF. CDR3 sequence (DNA): TGTGCCAGCAGTCTATCAGGGGGCCCCGGGGAGCTGTTTTTT.

The table lists this clone with a count of one. The chain carries TRBV27 and TRBJ1-1; maybe TRBD1 (6 bases). Trimming took off 6 bases at V and 1 base at J, with 9 bases between the two ends. In germline, CDR1 is MNHEY, CDR2 SMNVEV (reference sequence). The length of the CDR3 is 13 residues. The CDR3 loop is CASSPTGNTEAFF. In DNA, the CDR3 is TGTGCCAGCAGCCCGACAGGGAACACTGAAGCTTTCTTT.

V gene TRBV9 combines with J gene TRBJ2-7, with no clear D. Germline assignment: CDR1 SGDLS and CDR2 YYNGEE. This CDR3 is built from 10 residues. V lost 0 bases and J lost 6, with 1 base in between. CDR3 nucleotides: TGTGCCAGCAGCGTAGGCGAGCAGTACTTC. It is translated as CASSVGEQYF.

The rearrangement uses TRBV7-3 and TRBJ1-2; D remains unclear. V shed 4 bases and J shed 3 bases, with 9 bases lying between them. Germline V gene sequence: CDR1 SGHTA, CDR2 FQGTGA. The CDR3 loop spans 13 amino acids. Here the CDR3 reads CASSSDPDYGYTF. The CDR3 DNA reads as TGTGCCAGCAGCTCAGACCCCGACTATGGCTACACCTTC. Full variable domain (rest looked up from reference TRBV7-3 and TRBJ1-2): GAGVSQTPSNKVTEKGKYVELRCDPISGHTALYWYRQSLGQGPEFLIYFQGTGAADDSGLPNDRFFAVRPEGSVSTLKIQRTERGDSAVYLCASSSDPDYGYTFGSGTRLTVV.

This sequence joins TRBV11-2 and TRBJ2-2; 7 bases are a match to TRBD1. CDR1 and CDR2 from the germline V gene are SGHAT and FQNNGV. The CDR3 sequence is 16 residues long. V was clipped by 2 bases and J by 4 bases; unmatched bases: 7. The CDR3 spells CASSLPRQGPTGELFF. CDR3 nucleotide sequence: TGTGCCAGCAGCTTACCCCGACAGGGACCCACCGGGGAGCTGTTTTTT.

This chain uses TRBV4-2 with TRBJ2-2; D ambiguous. CDR1 is LGHNA, CDR2 YNFKEQ, per germline. The CDR3 is made up of 15 amino acids. Trimming removed 2 bases from V and 0 bases from J, with 7 bases in between. The CDR3 region is CASSQFYPNTGELFF. CDR3 DNA sequence: TGTGCCAGCAGCCAATTCTACCCGAACACCGGGGAGCTGTTTTTT.

The chain employs TRBV9 and TRBJ2-2; 7 bases are shared with TRBD2. The CDR3 covers 16 residues. Germline V lookup: CDR1 SGDLS, CDR2 YYNGEE. V was pared by 4 bases and J by 1 base, with 7 bases of the junction left unmatched. The CDR3 DNA is TGTGCCAGCAGCCCGATAGCGGGCGAGAACACCGGGGAGCTGTTTTTT. It yields the protein CASSPIAGENTGELFF.